This T cell receptor (beta chain) was captured by sequencing in a study of blood T cells in healthy people across ages. General study findings and limits: Long-lived and aged donors differed, with more naive CD4+ cells and higher diversity in the long-lived.

This clonotype has just a few counts. The antigen is unknown. The germline gives CDR1 LGHDT, CDR2 YNNKEL (reference sequence). The CDR3 extends over 15 amino acids. Between the trimmed V and J ends, which lost 3 bases and 0 bases, there was a span of 10 bases. A second PCR, run for about 6 to 12 cycles, used a sample-barcoded 5' primer plus a J-beta primer mix. Each CDR3 protein is one row after TCRdb ran MiXCR on the 5' RACE reads. The repertoire has 540,000 or so distinct CDR3 sequences, roughly 48% of them found once; the top ten carry under 30%. The receptor was derived from a man older than 75 in good health. What was sequenced was blood. This rearrangement joins TRBV3-1 to TRBJ2-3; D not certain. The chain's CDR3 is CASSHHGVSTDTQYF. The CDR3 nucleotides read TGTGCCAGCAGCCATCATGGGGTCAGCACAGATACGCAGTATTTT.